Listed below are T cell receptor beta chains from one sample, sequenced in a study of tumor-infiltrating lymphocytes in localized non-small cell lung cancer. Profiling relied on immunoSEQ multiplex PCR, and the TCRdb table lists in-frame clones only, not all of them. The repertoire holds over 10,000 clones, with 80% to 90% as singletons. Material for sequencing was uninvolved lung tissue not adjacent to the tumor. The receptors stem from a human donor with non-small cell lung cancer. The CDR3 runs from the conserved cysteine through the conserved F or W. For some rows the clone size is stated as once, few or many, or as a class when expanded; others skip it.

clone_size	v_call	j_call	cdr3_aa
-	TRBV28	TRBJ1-1	CASMVTDYTEAFF
once	TRBV4-1	TRBJ2-7	CASSQDPDRVLAGDRQNEQYF
-	TRBV5-6	TRBJ1-2	CASSPRGRDGYTF
-	TRBV7-9	TRBJ1-1	CASSLLSGGGTEAFF
-	TRBV5-1	TRBJ2-5	CASSLDRETQYF
-	TRBV5-1	TRBJ2-7	CASSLQREGPYEQYF
once	TRBV18	TRBJ1-6	CASSPQPIGRNSPLHF
-	TRBV7-7	TRBJ2-2	CASSPDIMAGGPDTGELFF
-	TRBV19	TRBJ1-3	CASIQGSDSGNTIYF
-	TRBV5-6	TRBJ1-3	CASSSPGGGNTIYF
-	TRBV5-5	TRBJ2-5	CASSLVVNRQETQYF
-	TRBV19	TRBJ2-6	CASSIESPFGANVLTF
-	TRBV10-3	TRBJ2-3	CAISPPGLAGMADTQYF
-	TRBV6-1	TRBJ2-3	CASSGTSGDLDTQYF
-	TRBV6-5	TRBJ2-7	CASSSDHYEQYF
-	TRBV6-6	TRBJ1-2	CASSPDRLNYGYTF
-	TRBV5-1	TRBJ1-1	CASSLAWGMNTEAFF
once	TRBV2	TRBJ1-2	CASSESGVNYGYTF
-	TRBV2	TRBJ2-7	CASTGSGRGSYEQYF
-	TRBV7-2	TRBJ1-6	CASSLVEGRNSPLHF
-	TRBV19	TRBJ2-2	CASSILRPANTGELFF
-	TRBV15	TRBJ1-4	CATSREGRENEKLFF
-	TRBV5-4	TRBJ2-5	CASSLEGVQETQYF
-	TRBV6-5	TRBJ2-1	CASSPLGNEQFF
-	TRBV2	TRBJ1-6	CASIPDIGEYNSPLHF
-	TRBV9	TRBJ2-3	CASSVGRGKAVDTQYF
-	TRBV13	TRBJ1-3	CASSLVAAGNTIYF
-	TRBV5-4	TRBJ2-2	CASSLSDVGPNTGELFF
once	TRBV20-1	TRBJ1-2	CSARDLDRTIF
-	TRBV28	TRBJ2-7	CASSLGQSYEQYF
-	TRBV5-1	TRBJ1-3	CASSQGTTGNTIYF
-	TRBV2	TRBJ2-1	CASGMTTYNEQFF
-	TRBV6-6	TRBJ1-3	CASTSGDLDGNTIYF
few	TRBV6-5	TRBJ1-2	CATVRGPGYGYTF
-	TRBV7-6	TRBJ2-5	CASSVTRGREGETQYF
-	TRBV6-1	TRBJ1-3	CASRHPESSGNTIYF
-	TRBV30	TRBJ1-2	CAWSYNGYTF